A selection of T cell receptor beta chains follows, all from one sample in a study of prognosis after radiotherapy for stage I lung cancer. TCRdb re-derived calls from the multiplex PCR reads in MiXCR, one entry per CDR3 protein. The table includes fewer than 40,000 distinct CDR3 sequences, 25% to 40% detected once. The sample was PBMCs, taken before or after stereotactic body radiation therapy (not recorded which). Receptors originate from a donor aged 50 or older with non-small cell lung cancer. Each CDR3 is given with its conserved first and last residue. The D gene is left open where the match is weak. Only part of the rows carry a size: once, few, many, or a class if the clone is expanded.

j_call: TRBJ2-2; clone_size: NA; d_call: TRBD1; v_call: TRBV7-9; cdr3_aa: CASSFGQGATWELFF; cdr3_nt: TGTGCCAGCAGCTTCGGACAGGGGGCGACCTGGGAGCTGTTTTTT
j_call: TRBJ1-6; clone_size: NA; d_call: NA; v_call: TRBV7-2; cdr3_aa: CASSHTKGKGNSPLSF; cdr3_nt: TGTGCCAGCAGCCATACTAAAGGGAAGGGGAATTCACCCCTCAGCTTT
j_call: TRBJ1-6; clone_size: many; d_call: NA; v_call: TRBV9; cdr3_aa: CATSRGYNSPLHF; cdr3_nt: TGTGCCACCTCAAGGGGTTACAATTCACCCCTCCACTTT
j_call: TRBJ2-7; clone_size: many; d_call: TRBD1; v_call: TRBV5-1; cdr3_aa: CASSSRTGSDYEQYF; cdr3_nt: TGCGCCAGCAGCTCCCGGACAGGGTCTGACTACGAGCAGTACTTC
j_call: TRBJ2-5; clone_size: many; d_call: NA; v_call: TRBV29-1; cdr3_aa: CSVRGGAETQYF; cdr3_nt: TGCAGCGTGCGAGGGGGTGCAGAGACCCAGTACTTC
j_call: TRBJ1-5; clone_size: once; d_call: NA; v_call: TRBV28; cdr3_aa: CASSPFGWTDEYSNQPQHF; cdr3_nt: TGTGCCAGCAGTCCTTTTGGGTGGACTGACGAGTATAGCAATCAGCCCCAGCATTTT
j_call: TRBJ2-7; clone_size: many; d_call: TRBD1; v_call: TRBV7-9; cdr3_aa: CASSQGQHRDEQYF; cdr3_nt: TGTGCCAGCAGCCAGGGACAGCACCGGGACGAGCAGTACTTC
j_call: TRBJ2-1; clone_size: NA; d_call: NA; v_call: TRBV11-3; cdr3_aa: CASSQEYSRAYEQFF; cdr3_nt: TGTGCCAGCAGCCAAGAGTACTCCCGAGCGTATGAGCAGTTCTTC
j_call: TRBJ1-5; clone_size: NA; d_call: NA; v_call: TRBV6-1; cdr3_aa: CASSPNLRDQPQHF; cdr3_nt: TGTGCCAGCAGCCCTAACCTCAGGGATCAGCCCCAGCATTTT
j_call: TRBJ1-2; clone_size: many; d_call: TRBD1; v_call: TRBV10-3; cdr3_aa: CAISDPGTGGGGGYGYTF; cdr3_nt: TGTGCCATCAGTGATCCCGGGACAGGGGGCGGGGGTGGCTATGGCTACACCTTC
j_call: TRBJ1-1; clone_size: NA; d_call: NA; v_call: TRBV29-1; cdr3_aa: CSVLTVEAFF; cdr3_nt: TGCAGCGTCTTAACAGTGGAAGCTTTCTTT
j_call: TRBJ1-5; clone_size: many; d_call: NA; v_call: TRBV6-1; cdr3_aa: CASSLSGYQPQHF; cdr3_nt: TGTGCCAGCAGTCTATCGGGTTATCAGCCCCAGCATTTT
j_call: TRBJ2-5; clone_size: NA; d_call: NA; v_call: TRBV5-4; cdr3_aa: CASSSGRGQETQYF; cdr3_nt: TGTGCCAGCAGCTCGGGGCGGGGCCAAGAGACCCAGTACTTC
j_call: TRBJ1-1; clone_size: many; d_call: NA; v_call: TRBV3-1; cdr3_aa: CASSQTTVLPVNTEAFF; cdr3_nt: TGTGCCAGCAGCCAAACTACAGTCCTCCCCGTGAACACTGAAGCTTTCTTT
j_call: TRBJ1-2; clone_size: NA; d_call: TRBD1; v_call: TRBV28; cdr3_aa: CASTGGGRNYGYTF; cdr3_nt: TGTGCCAGCACAGGGGGGGGCCGGAACTATGGCTACACCTTC
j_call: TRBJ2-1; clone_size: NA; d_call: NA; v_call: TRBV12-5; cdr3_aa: CANPGRGNNEQFF; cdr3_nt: TGTGCTAACCCGGGACGCGGCAACAATGAGCAGTTCTTC
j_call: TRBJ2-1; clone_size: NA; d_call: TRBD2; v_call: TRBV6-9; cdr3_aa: CASSYGAGASNEQFF; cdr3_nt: TGTGCCAGCAGTTACGGTGCGGGAGCCAGCAATGAGCAGTTCTTC
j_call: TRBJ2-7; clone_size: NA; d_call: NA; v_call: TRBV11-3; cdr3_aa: CASSLAGAFYEQYF; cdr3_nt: TGTGCCAGCAGCTTGGCGGGGGCTTTCTACGAGCAGTACTTC
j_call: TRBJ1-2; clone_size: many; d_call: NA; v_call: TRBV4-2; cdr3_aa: CASSQESTVNYGYTF; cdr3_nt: TGTGCCAGCAGCCAAGAGTCGACAGTAAACTATGGCTACACCTTC
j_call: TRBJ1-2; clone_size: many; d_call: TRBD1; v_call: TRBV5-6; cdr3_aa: CASTRTGINYGYTF; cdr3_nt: TGTGCCAGCACCCGGACAGGGATTAACTATGGCTACACCTTC
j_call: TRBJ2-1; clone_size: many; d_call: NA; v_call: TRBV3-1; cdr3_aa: CASSQDLGSEQFF; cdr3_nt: TGTGCCAGCAGCCAAGATCTGGGTAGTGAGCAGTTCTTC
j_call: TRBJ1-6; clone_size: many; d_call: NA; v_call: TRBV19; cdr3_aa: CASSGLGSPLHF; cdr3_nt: TGTGCCAGTTCGGGCTTAGGTTCACCCCTCCACTTT
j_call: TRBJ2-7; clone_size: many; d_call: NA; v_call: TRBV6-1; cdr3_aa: CASSLLSGTLAYEQYF; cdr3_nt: TGTGCCAGCAGTCTCCTCTCCGGGACACTAGCCTACGAGCAGTACTTC
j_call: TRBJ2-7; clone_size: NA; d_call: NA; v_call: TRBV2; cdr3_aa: CASSEGAKGPYEQYF; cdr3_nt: TGTGCCAGCAGTGAAGGGGCAAAGGGCCCCTACGAGCAGTACTTC
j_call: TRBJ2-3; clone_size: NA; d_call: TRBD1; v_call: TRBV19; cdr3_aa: CASSIGTGVYTYTQYF; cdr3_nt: TGTGCCAGTAGTATAGGAACAGGGGTATACACATATACGCAGTATTTT
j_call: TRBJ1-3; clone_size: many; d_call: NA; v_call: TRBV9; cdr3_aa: CASSVQGNSGNTIYF; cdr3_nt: TGTGCCAGCAGCGTACAGGGTAACTCTGGAAACACCATATATTTT
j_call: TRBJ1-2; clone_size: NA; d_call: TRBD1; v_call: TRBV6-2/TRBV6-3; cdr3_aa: CASRGDRGFGGYTF; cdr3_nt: TGTGCCAGCAGGGGGGACAGGGGATTCGGTGGCTACACCTTC
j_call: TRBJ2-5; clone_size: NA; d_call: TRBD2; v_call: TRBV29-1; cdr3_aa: CSVRRGGRQETQYF; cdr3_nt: TGCAGCGTTCGGCGGGGGGGCCGGCAAGAGACCCAGTACTTC
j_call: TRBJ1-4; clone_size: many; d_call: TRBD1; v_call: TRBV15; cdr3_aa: CATSRGDRAAEKLFF; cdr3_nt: TGTGCCACCAGCAGAGGGGACAGGGCGGCGGAAAAACTGTTTTTT
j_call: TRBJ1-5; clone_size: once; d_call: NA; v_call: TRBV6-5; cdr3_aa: CASSYPQGGQPRHF; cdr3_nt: TGTGCCAGCAGTTACCCGCAGGGAGGCCAGCCACGGCATTTT
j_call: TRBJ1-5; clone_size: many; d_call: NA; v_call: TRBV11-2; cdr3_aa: CASSSSGNHQPQHF; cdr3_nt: TGTGCCAGCAGCTCATCCGGGAACCATCAGCCCCAGCATTTT
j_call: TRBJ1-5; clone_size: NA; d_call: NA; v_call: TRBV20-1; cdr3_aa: CSASPPAHRVQPQHF; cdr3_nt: TGCAGTGCTAGCCCTCCGGCACACCGAGTTCAGCCCCAGCATTTT
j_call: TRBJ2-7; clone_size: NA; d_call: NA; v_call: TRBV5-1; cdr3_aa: CASSLAIGGKIYEQYF; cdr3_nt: TGCGCCAGCAGCTTAGCTATCGGGGGTAAAATTTACGAGCAGTACTTC
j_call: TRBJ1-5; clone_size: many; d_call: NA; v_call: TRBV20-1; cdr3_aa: CSARPRGRGSNQPQHF; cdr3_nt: TGCAGTGCTAGACCCCGGGGCAGAGGGAGCAATCAGCCCCAGCATTTT
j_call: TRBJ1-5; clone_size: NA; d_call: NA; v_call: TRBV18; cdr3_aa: CASSRAYSDPQHF; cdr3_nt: TGTGCCAGCTCAAGGGCCTACAGTGATCCCCAACATTTT
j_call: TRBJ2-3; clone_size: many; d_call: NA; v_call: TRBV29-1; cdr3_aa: CSVDWGGFTDTQYF; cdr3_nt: TGCAGCGTTGATTGGGGCGGCTTCACAGATACGCAGTATTTT
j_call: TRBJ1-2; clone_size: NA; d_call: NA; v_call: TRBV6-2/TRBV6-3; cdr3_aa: CASSETGFGAGYTF; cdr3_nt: TGTGCCAGCAGCGAAACAGGTTTTGGGGCTGGCTACACCTTC
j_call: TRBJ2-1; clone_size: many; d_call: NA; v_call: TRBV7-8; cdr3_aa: CASRGGGRGASYNEQFF; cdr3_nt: TGTGCCAGCAGGGGCGGGGGCAGGGGGGCCTCCTACAATGAGCAGTTCTTC
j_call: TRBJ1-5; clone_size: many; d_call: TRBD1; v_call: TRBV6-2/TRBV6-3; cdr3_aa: CASSSAQGNQPQHF; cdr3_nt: TGTGCCAGCAGTTCCGCACAGGGGAATCAGCCCCAGCATTTT
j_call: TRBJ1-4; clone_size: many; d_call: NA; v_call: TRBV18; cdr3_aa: CASSPPKATNEKLFF; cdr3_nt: TGTGCCAGCTCACCACCTAAAGCAACTAATGAAAAACTGTTTTTT
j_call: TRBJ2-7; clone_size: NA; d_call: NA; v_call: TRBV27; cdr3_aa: CASIQGPPYEQYF; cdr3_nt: TGTGCCAGCATTCAGGGCCCTCCCTACGAGCAGTACTTC
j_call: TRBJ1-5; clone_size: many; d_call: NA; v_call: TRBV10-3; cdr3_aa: CAINDFNQPQHF; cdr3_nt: TGTGCCATCAATGACTTCAATCAGCCCCAGCATTTT
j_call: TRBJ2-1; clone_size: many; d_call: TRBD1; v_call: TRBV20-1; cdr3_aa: CSARTADRVVASYNEQFF; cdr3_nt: TGCAGTGCTAGAACAGCGGACAGGGTGGTTGCGTCCTACAATGAGCAGTTCTTC
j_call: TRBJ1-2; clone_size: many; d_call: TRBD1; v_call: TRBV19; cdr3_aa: CATSQGPGQGTNYGYTF; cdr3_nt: TGTGCCACCTCGCAAGGTCCGGGACAGGGGACCAACTATGGCTACACCTTC
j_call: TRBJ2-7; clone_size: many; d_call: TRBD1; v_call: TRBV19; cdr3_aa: CASSMAGTGPREQYF; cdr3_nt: TGTGCCAGTAGTATGGCCGGGACAGGGCCTCGGGAGCAGTACTTC
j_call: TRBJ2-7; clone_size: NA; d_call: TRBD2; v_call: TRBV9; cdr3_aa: CASSGRGGGEDYEQYF; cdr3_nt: TGTGCCAGCAGCGGACGGGGCGGGGGGGAAGATTACGAGCAGTACTTC
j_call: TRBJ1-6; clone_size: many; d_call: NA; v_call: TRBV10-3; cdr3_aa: CASTLGPPNSPLHF; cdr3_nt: TGTGCCTCCACCCTAGGGCCTCCTAATTCACCCCTCCACTTT
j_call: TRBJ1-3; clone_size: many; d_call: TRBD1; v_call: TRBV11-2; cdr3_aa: CASSLGQGGGNTIYF; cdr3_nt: TGTGCCAGCAGCTTGGGACAGGGAGGTGGAAACACCATATATTTT
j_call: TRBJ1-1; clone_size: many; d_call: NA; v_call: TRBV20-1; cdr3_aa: CSARADPNTEAFF; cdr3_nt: TGCAGTGCTAGAGCTGACCCGAACACTGAAGCTTTCTTT
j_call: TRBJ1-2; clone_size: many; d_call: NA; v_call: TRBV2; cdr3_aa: CASSEGQGYGYTF; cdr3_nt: TGTGCCAGCAGTGAAGGGCAGGGCTATGGCTACACCTTC
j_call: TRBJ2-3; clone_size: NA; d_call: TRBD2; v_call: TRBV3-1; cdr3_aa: CASSQDLGGLAVRDTQYF; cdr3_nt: TGTGCCAGCAGCCAAGATTTGGGCGGACTAGCGGTCCGCGATACGCAGTATTTT
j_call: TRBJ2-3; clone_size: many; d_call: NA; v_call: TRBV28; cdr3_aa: CASTDPARDTQYF; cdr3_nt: TGTGCCAGCACCGACCCAGCTAGAGATACGCAGTATTTT
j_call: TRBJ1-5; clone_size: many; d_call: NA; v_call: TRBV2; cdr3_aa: CASSEVEAARGPQHF; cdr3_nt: TGTGCCAGCAGTGAAGTTGAAGCAGCACGGGGTCCCCAGCATTTT
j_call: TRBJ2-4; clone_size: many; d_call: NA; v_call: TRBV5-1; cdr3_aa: CASRVQYIQYF; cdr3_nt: TGCGCCAGCAGAGTTCAATACATTCAGTACTTC
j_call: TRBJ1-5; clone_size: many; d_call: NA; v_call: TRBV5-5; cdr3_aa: CASSSVYSNQPQHF; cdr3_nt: TGTGCCAGCAGCTCGGTATATAGCAATCAGCCCCAGCATTTT
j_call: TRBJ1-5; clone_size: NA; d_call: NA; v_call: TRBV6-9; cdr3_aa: CGSSSLNQSQHF; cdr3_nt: TGTGGCAGCAGTTCCCTCAATCAGTCCCAGCATTTT
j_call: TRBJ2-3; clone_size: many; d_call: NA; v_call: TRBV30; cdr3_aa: CAWSPLSRGTDTQYF; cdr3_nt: TGTGCCTGGAGTCCCCTCAGCCGGGGCACAGATACGCAGTATTTT